These T cell receptor beta chains were read from a single sample in a study of blood T cell repertoires in COVID-19. The assay was immunoSEQ multiplex PCR, and TCRdb's table has in-frame clones only and misses some. The data contain about 150,000 clones, roughly 78% of them singletons. Sequenced material: peripheral blood. Source of these receptors: a human donor with acute or convalescent COVID-19. The donor label of this sample is uncertain. The CDR3 runs from the conserved cysteine through the conserved F or W. The order of the fields is D gene, V gene, clone size, J gene, CDR3 DNA, CDR3 protein. A D gene is named only where the DNA matches it firmly. Clone size is given for some rows only: seen once, a few or many times, or a class if the clone is expanded.

D: NA; V: TRBV15; size: NA; J: TRBJ1-3; DNA: TGTGCCACCAGCAGAGCCCAAAGGGGCTCTGGAAACACCATATATTTT; CDR3: CATSRAQRGSGNTIYF
D: NA; V: TRBV2; size: NA; J: TRBJ1-5; DNA: TGTGCCAGCAGTGTTCGGGGGATCAATCAGCCCCAGCATTTT; CDR3: CASSVRGINQPQHF
D: TRBD1; V: TRBV14; size: NA; J: TRBJ1-6; DNA: TGTGCCAGCAGCCAAACGGCCGGGACAGGGGTGTCACCCCTCCACTTT; CDR3: CASSQTAGTGVSPLHF
D: NA; V: TRBV5-1; size: NA; J: TRBJ1-6; DNA: TGCGCCAGCAGCCCGGGGGGCTCCCCCCCCCTCCACTTT; CDR3: CASSPGGSPPLHF
D: NA; V: TRBV4-2; size: NA; J: TRBJ1-1; DNA: TGTGCCAGCAGCCAGGGTGACATGGACACTGAAGCTTTCTTT; CDR3: CASSQGDMDTEAFF
D: TRBD1; V: TRBV27; size: NA; J: TRBJ1-2; DNA: TGTGCCAGCAGACCCGGGACAGGGAAGGTGTATGGCTACACCTTC; CDR3: CASRPGTGKVYGYTF
D: TRBD2; V: TRBV3-1/TRBV3-2; size: NA; J: TRBJ2-5; DNA: TGTGCCAGCAGCCAAGGACTAGCGGGGGGATCCCAAGAGACCCAGTACTTC; CDR3: CASSQGLAGGSQETQYF
D: TRBD1; V: TRBV10-3; size: NA; J: TRBJ2-3; DNA: TGTGCCATCAGAACGACAGGGTCAACGGATACGCAGTATTTT; CDR3: CAIRTTGSTDTQYF
D: NA; V: TRBV5-5; size: NA; J: TRBJ2-7; DNA: TGTGCCAGCAGCTTTGGGGGCGCAACCTACGAGCAGTACTTC; CDR3: CASSFGGATYEQYF
D: NA; V: TRBV11-2; size: NA; J: TRBJ2-3; DNA: TGTGCCAGCAGCTATTGGGACAACACAGATACGCAGTATTTT; CDR3: CASSYWDNTDTQYF
D: NA; V: TRBV27; size: NA; J: TRBJ1-2; DNA: TGTGCCAGCAGGCCCATGGGGCGGGGGGACTATGGCTACACCTTC; CDR3: CASRPMGRGDYGYTF
D: NA; V: TRBV30; size: NA; J: TRBJ1-5; DNA: TGTGCCTGGACCGCGGGGGTGGGACAGCCCCAGCATTTT; CDR3: CAWTAGVGQPQHF
D: NA; V: TRBV18; size: NA; J: TRBJ2-4; DNA: TGTGCCAGCTCACCATCGAACATTCAGTACTTC; CDR3: CASSPSNIQYF
D: TRBD2; V: TRBV19; size: NA; J: TRBJ2-1; DNA: TGTGCCAGTAACCCAGCGGGGGGGTATGAGCAGTTCTTC; CDR3: CASNPAGGYEQFF
D: TRBD1; V: TRBV6-6; size: NA; J: TRBJ2-7; DNA: TGTGCCAGCAGCCAGGGACAGGCAGGGGAGCAGTACTTC; CDR3: CASSQGQAGEQYF
D: NA; V: TRBV2; size: NA; J: TRBJ1-2; DNA: TGTGCCAGCAGTACCCACCCTCAGGGTCGTGACGGCTACACCTTC; CDR3: CASSTHPQGRDGYTF
D: NA; V: TRBV3-1/TRBV3-2; size: NA; J: TRBJ1-2; DNA: TGTGCCAGCAGCCAAATGAAGGGGCAAGGCTACACCTTC; CDR3: CASSQMKGQGYTF
D: TRBD1; V: TRBV2; size: NA; J: TRBJ1-2; DNA: TGTGCCAGCAGTTTAGACAGGGAGGACTATGGCTACACCTTC; CDR3: CASSLDREDYGYTF
D: NA; V: TRBV5-1; size: once; J: TRBJ1-1; DNA: TGCGCCAGCAGTCCAGGGATGAACACTGAAGCTTTCTTT; CDR3: CASSPGMNTEAFF
D: TRBD2; V: TRBV11-2; size: few; J: TRBJ2-7; DNA: TGTGCCAGCAGCCCCGGACGGCTAGCGGGGCTGTTCCGGTACGAGCAGTACTTC; CDR3: CASSPGRLAGLFRYEQYF
D: NA; V: TRBV12-3/TRBV12-4; size: once; J: TRBJ1-6; DNA: TGTGCCAGCAGTTTCGGGAATTCACCCCTCCACTTT; CDR3: CASSFGNSPLHF
D: NA; V: TRBV4-1; size: NA; J: TRBJ1-1; DNA: TGCGCCAGCAGCCCCCTGGTGGGGGCGCGGAACACTGAAGCTTTCTTT; CDR3: CASSPLVGARNTEAFF
D: TRBD2; V: TRBV7-2; size: NA; J: TRBJ2-1; DNA: TGTGCCAGCAGCCTACTAGCGCCGACAACGTACAATGAGCAGTTCTTC; CDR3: CASSLLAPTTYNEQFF
D: TRBD1; V: TRBV10-3; size: NA; J: TRBJ1-1; DNA: TGTGCCATCAGTGAGTTTTCCGGGACAGGGAACACTGAAGCTTTCTTT; CDR3: CAISEFSGTGNTEAFF
D: NA; V: TRBV19; size: NA; J: TRBJ1-2; DNA: TGTGCCAGTAGTGCCTCCCCGGGAGTAGTCAGTGAATATTACTATGGCTACACCTTC; CDR3: CASSASPGVVSEYYYGYTF
D: TRBD2; V: TRBV7-9; size: NA; J: TRBJ2-1; DNA: TGTGCCAGCAGCTTATTCGGTGCGGGGGGTGATGAGAATGAGCAGTTCTTC; CDR3: CASSLFGAGGDENEQFF
D: TRBD1; V: TRBV7-2; size: NA; J: TRBJ1-6; DNA: TGTGCCAGCAGATCTACAGGGGTGCATAATTCACCCCTCCACTTT; CDR3: CASRSTGVHNSPLHF
D: NA; V: TRBV27; size: NA; J: TRBJ1-4; DNA: TGTGCCAGCAGTCTTTTGACTAATGAAAAACTGTTTTTT; CDR3: CASSLLTNEKLFF
D: TRBD1; V: TRBV10-3; size: NA; J: TRBJ1-6; DNA: TGTGCCATCGGGACAGGCAATAACACCTATAATTCACCCCTCCACTTT; CDR3: CAIGTGNNTYNSPLHF
D: NA; V: TRBV6-5; size: NA; J: TRBJ1-1; DNA: TGTGCCACCGTGACAGTACATATGAACACTGAAGCTTTCTTT; CDR3: CATVTVHMNTEAFF
D: NA; V: TRBV9; size: NA; J: TRBJ1-1; DNA: TGTGCCAGCAGCAAACGGGGACTCTTGGGTACTGAAGCTTTCTTT; CDR3: CASSKRGLLGTEAFF
D: TRBD1; V: TRBV28; size: NA; J: TRBJ1-3; DNA: TGTGCCAGCAGGTCCCAGGGGGCTGGAGGAAACACCATATATTTT; CDR3: CASRSQGAGGNTIYF
D: TRBD1; V: TRBV5-5; size: NA; J: TRBJ1-6; DNA: TGTGCCAGCAGTCCGGGGACAGCGACGAATTCACCCCTCCACTTT; CDR3: CASSPGTATNSPLHF
D: TRBD1; V: TRBV7-2; size: once; J: TRBJ1-1; DNA: TGTGCCAGCAGCACCAGACAGGGGGCAAAGAACACTGAAGCTTTCTTT; CDR3: CASSTRQGAKNTEAFF
D: NA; V: TRBV5-5; size: NA; J: TRBJ1-2; DNA: TGTGCCAGCAGCTTGTCAGGGTTGAACTATGGCTACACCTTC; CDR3: CASSLSGLNYGYTF
D: TRBD1; V: TRBV29-1; size: few; J: TRBJ1-2; DNA: TGCAGCGTTGGACAGGGGAACTATGGCTACACCTTC; CDR3: CSVGQGNYGYTF
D: TRBD1; V: TRBV6-5; size: once; J: TRBJ1-2; DNA: TGTGCCAGCAGCCGACAAACAGGGGGCGGGTATGGCTACACCTTC; CDR3: CASSRQTGGGYGYTF